This record looks at one TCR beta chain sequence and its context. Its antigen is unknown. CDR1 SGDLS and CDR2 YYNGEE come from the germline V gene. The CDR3 contains 16 residues. The V end lost 0 bases, the J end lost 0 bases, and 9 bases lay between the germline ends. These data are taken from a study of a mutant IDH1 vaccine in newly diagnosed glioma. Study background: Initiation of the vaccine course occurred 4-6 weeks after radiotherapy alone, or alongside temozolomide cycles. Study-wide findings and caveats: Pseudoprogression seemingly bore no relation to changes in top peripheral T cell clonotypes. There were vaccine-induced immune responses in 85% to 95% of the patients.

The time point here: week 5, during vaccination. With topical imiquimod, each dose of the vaccine consisted of 300 ug of mutant IDH1 20-mer peptide. Sequenced by immunoSEQ multiplex PCR; TCRdb stores in-frame clones only, minus some. In the table there are about 54,000 clones, roughly four fifths of which are singletons. The origin of this receptor is a man aged 25-45 years with glioma. Source: PBMCs, taken from a glioma patient whose treatment included an IDH1 peptide vaccine. The chain uses TRBV9 and TRBJ1-4; a weak D match, TRBD1 (6 bases). CDR3 residues: CASSVGDTATNEKLFF. CDR3 DNA sequence: TGTGCCAGCAGCGTAGGGGACACTGCAACTAATGAAAAACTGTTTTTT.